The 11 T cell receptor beta chains in this list originate from one sample, sequenced in a study of T cells in Graves' hyperthyroidism and ophthalmopathy. Researchers took RNA transcripts and amplified the TCR beta CDR3 regions from them. Primed by the HTBI set, a first-round RT-PCR was run on the TCR CDR3. Each CDR3 protein is one row after TCRdb ran MiXCR on the multiplex PCR reads. The table includes around 700,000 distinct CDR3 sequences, approximately 36% detected once. Specimen: blood. The receptors here all came from a middle-aged woman with Graves' hyperthyroidism.

There are many counts of this clonotype. The V call is TRBV29-1, the J call TRBJ2-7; 7 bases are shared with TRBD1. CDR1 and CDR2 from the germline V gene are SQVTM and ANQGSEA. CDR3 size: 13 residues. The ends lost 3 bases at V and 2 bases at J; junction bases unmatched: 4. DNA for the CDR3: TGCAGCGTTGAGGACAGGACAACCTACGAGCAGTACTTC. Its translation is CSVEDRTTYEQYF.

The J gene is TRBJ1-1, the V gene TRBV10-2; 7 nucleotides align to TRBD1. CDR3 length: 14 amino acids. Germline V gene lookup returns CDR1 WSHSY and CDR2 SAAADI. With 6 bases clipped from V and 8 bases from J, the junction kept 12 bases outside the gene matches. For the CDR3, the DNA is TGCGCCAGCAGGGCCAGTGCCTCAGGGGGAGAAGCTTTCTTT. It translates to CASRASASGGEAFF.

This clonotype has at least ten counts. The rearrangement uses TRBV2 and TRBJ1-5; 7 bases align to TRBD1. The CDR3 is 13 residues long. The germline V gene has CDR1 SNHLY and CDR2 FYNNEI. V shed 5 bases and J 5 bases; nucleotides not matched to a gene: 3. CDR3 amino acids: CASSPTGDQPQHF. For the CDR3, the DNA is TGTGCCAGCAGTCCTACAGGGGATCAGCCCCAGCATTTT.

This clonotype occurred many times. The J gene is TRBJ1-2, the V gene TRBV19; D gene ambiguous. This CDR3 has 15 amino acids. Trimming removed 3 bases from V and 2 bases from J, with 13 bases in between. Germline values: CDR1 LNHDA, CDR2 SQIVND (reference sequence). The CDR3: CASSIASGQNYGYTF. In DNA, the CDR3 is TGTGCCAGTAGTATCGCAAGCGGTCAGAACTATGGCTACACCTTC.

This clonotype has a count of ten or more. The genes are TRBV20-1 and TRBJ2-7; 11 bases agree with TRBD2. CDR1 is DFQATT, CDR2 SNEGSKA, per germline (reference sequence). Unmatched junction bases numbered 5, after V lost 1 base and J lost 6 bases. The length of the CDR3 is 14 residues. The CDR3 loop is CSARVSGGAGEQYF. The CDR3 DNA reads as TGCAGTGCTAGAGTTAGCGGGGGGGCAGGCGAGCAGTACTTC.

There are many counts of this clonotype. This rearrangement joins TRBV29-1 to TRBJ2-5; D ambiguous. The V end lost 0 bases, the J end lost 2 bases, and 7 bases lay between the germline ends. The germline CDR1 and CDR2 sequences are SQVTM and ANQGSEA. The CDR3 is 13 amino acids. The CDR3 reads CSVEDFGQETQYF. For the CDR3, the DNA is TGCAGCGTTGAAGATTTTGGGCAAGAGACCCAGTACTTC.

The chain couples TRBV10-3 to TRBJ1-1, with D uncertain. Germline CDR1 ENHRY, CDR2 SYGVKD. This CDR3 comprises 16 residues. V was clipped by 0 bases and J by 3 bases, with 14 bases between them. The CDR3 region has the DNA TGTGCCATCAGTGAGTCTATGGCCGATTGGGACACTGAAGCTTTCTTT. Protein: CAISESMADWDTEAFF.

The sample holds many counts of this clonotype. The chain is built from TRBV5-1 and TRBJ1-1, with a weak D call TRBD1 (5 bases). Trimming cost V 0 bases and J 4 bases, with 13 bases left between them. CDR1 SGHRS and CDR2 YFSETQ come from the germline V gene. This CDR3 is 15 amino acids long. DNA for the CDR3: TGCGCCAGCAGCTTGGGGGCAGGGACCGCCACTGAAGCTTTCTTT. Its translation: CASSLGAGTATEAFF.

The V call is TRBV5-1, the J call TRBJ1-3; D is undetermined. The CDR3 has 13 amino acids. From germline, CDR1 is SGHRS and CDR2 YFSETQ. Trimming cost V 10 bases and J 1 base, with 12 bases left between them. CDR3 coding DNA: TGCGCCTCCGACGATGGGTCTGGAAACACCATATATTTT. It yields the protein CASDDGSGNTIYF.

This clonotype was recorded only once. The chain links TRBV30 to TRBJ1-1; D remains unclear. The CDR3 contains 11 residues. Deletions cut 3 bases from V and 7 bases from J, with 9 bases between. Germline V gene lookup returns CDR1 GTSNPN and CDR2 SVGIG (reference sequence). The CDR3 nucleotides read TGTGCCTGGAGGGAGGGCAGTGAAGCTTTCTTT. This sequence encodes CAWREGSEAFF.

This clonotype came up many times. The chain employs TRBV10-3 and TRBJ2-5, with a tentative D call TRBD1 (6 bases). Per the germline V gene, CDR1 is ENHRY and CDR2 is SYGVKD. The CDR3 runs 14 residues. The V gene lost 4 bases and the J gene lost 3 bases, with 12 bases spanning the gap. The CDR3, as DNA: TGTGCCATCAGTGTGGGGCACAGGGAAGAGACCCAGTACTTC. It is translated as CAISVGHREETQYF.